The rows below give T cell receptor beta chains drawn from one sample of a study of blood T cell repertoires in COVID-19. The table came from immunoSEQ multiplex PCR; TCRdb's copy has only in-frame clones and leaves some out. The table shows 300,000 to 400,000 clones, with almost 85% occurring only once. Sequencing was performed on peripheral blood. These receptors were collected from a human donor in a cohort sampled during active COVID-19. The conserved cysteine and the conserved F or W are not part of the CDR3 here. Each record gives: V gene, CDR3 protein.

TRBV7-6,ASSSTGELF
TRBV30,AWSVRGYRALNTEAF
TRBV6-1,ASSEAGQFNYGYT
TRBV23-1,ASSQFSTGGDHSPLH
TRBV5-1,ASSLGDRLSTDTQY
TRBV5-1,ASSSRQGLNSPLH
TRBV18,ASSQEGKSPLH
TRBV5-4,ASSLDREEANEKLF
TRBV14,ASSLVLGSSDTQY
TRBV6-6,ASSYEDSGYTGELF
TRBV5-1,ASSLWPGGDEAF
TRBV24-1,ATAGAGDEQY
TRBV7-2,ASSLLYRGPKRTEAF
TRBV2,ASKYDRDNEQF
TRBV29-1,SVDSGSGANVLT
TRBV19,ASSMRRDEAF
TRBV5-4,ASSFGQGAAF
TRBV18,ASSPLPGGYYEQY
TRBV27,ASSLKPDSEAF
TRBV5-6,ASTTGTGIGYT
TRBV3-1/TRBV3-2,ASSPSASQVFKLF
TRBV5-6,ASSLREPGNQPQH
TRBV24-1,ATSETGSNQPQH
TRBV7-9,ASSLTPTGGTGYT
TRBV7-8,ASSLAGQGRDEQY
TRBV5-1,ASSFGGRRNSPLH
TRBV19,ASSILTDSGNTIY
TRBV18,ASSLTLGTGGNQPQH
TRBV24-1,ATSDPGQGAKNEQF
TRBV2,ASSEGQTVYSPGYT
TRBV14,ASSQDGPGQGSYEQY
TRBV5-8,ASSQKQQPQH
TRBV5-4,ASSPASGTTYEQY
TRBV9,ASSVAGRVAGATDTQY
TRBV9,ASSVTAKNSPLH
TRBV9,ASNQGATNEKLF
TRBV29-1,SVSRQGRGGYT
TRBV7-9,ASSLDRGTNTGELF
TRBV20-1,SALDRVKAF
TRBV7-8,ASSSMGQINSPLH
TRBV5-4,ASSPRTKTYEQY
TRBV7-9,ASSFLGRETQY
TRBV5-6,ASSFTSGGREQY
TRBV9,ASSVGISSDTQY
TRBV7-8,ASIMGAGNTEAF
TRBV5-1,ASSLGTLRWSPLH
TRBV5-1,ASSSGGPDNEQF
TRBV19,ASSMEGSNQPQH
TRBV7-9,ASSWGTGQGAVGYT
TRBV5-1,ASSKTGANTGELF
TRBV27,ASSQRGLSNTEAF
TRBV10-3,AISASGLSGPTNEKLF
TRBV23-1,ASSQPGDSRDPQHGNSPLH
TRBV19,ASSIVGLQAF
TRBV11-3,ASSLVSDEQF
TRBV18,ASSPRPDTYTQY
TRBV18,ASSTGLINSPLH